This passage covers 3 T cell receptor beta chains from one sample sequenced in a study of blood T cell repertoires in COVID-19 (dated by TCRdb to the early 2020s). The library was prepared using the immunoSEQ multiplex PCR assay. TCRdb took over this immuneACCESS table, retaining in-frame rearrangements with V and J assigned. Such tables are incomplete; in checked studies, under half of the missing clones stem from an unresolved V gene, and the remainder is unexplained. This sample comprises tens of thousands of clones, roughly 85% of them detected only once. Clones ranked in the top ten supply about 30% of the sample. Sequenced material: peripheral blood. The receptors shown here come from a man aged 60-69 years with active or convalescent COVID-19.

This chain uses TRBV29-1 with TRBJ1-2; D uncertain. CDR1 is SQVTM, CDR2 ANQGSEA, per germline. CDR3 length: 11 amino acids. V lost 6 bases and J lost 8, with 13 bases in between. The chain's CDR3 is CSVPFNRGYTF. In DNA form, the CDR3 reads TGCAGCGTCCCCTTTAACCGGGGCTACACCTTC.

The V call is TRBV5-8, the J call TRBJ2-3, with 7 bases lining up with TRBD1. The CDR3 has 17 amino acids. J was trimmed by 0 bases and V by 0 bases; bases with no gene match: 7. The germline V gene has CDR1 SGHTS and CDR2 YDEGEE. CDR3 nucleotides: TGTGCCAGCAGCTTGGCTATACAGGGGTCTAGCACAGATACGCAGTATTTT. Amino acid sequence: CASSLAIQGSSTDTQYF.

The V and J genes are TRBV5-8 and TRBJ1-2; no clear D gene. This CDR3 region has 16 residues. Germline CDR1 and CDR2: SGHTS and YDEGEE. Trimming took 0 bases from V and 1 from J, leaving 13 bases between them. The CDR3 loop reads CASSLGFGSYNYGYTF. As DNA, the CDR3 is TGTGCCAGCAGCTTGGGATTCGGGTCATATAACTATGGCTACACCTTC.